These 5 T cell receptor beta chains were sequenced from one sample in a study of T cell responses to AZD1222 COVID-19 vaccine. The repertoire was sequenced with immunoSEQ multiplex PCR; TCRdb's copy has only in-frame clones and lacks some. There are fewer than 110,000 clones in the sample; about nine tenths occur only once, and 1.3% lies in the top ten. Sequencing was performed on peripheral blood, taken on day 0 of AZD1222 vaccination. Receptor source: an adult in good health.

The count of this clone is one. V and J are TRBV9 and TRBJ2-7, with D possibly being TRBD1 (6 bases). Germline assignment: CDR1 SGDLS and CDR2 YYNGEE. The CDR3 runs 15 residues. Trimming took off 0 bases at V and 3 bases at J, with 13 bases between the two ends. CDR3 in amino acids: CASSVDAPGVYEQYF. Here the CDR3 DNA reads TGTGCCAGCAGCGTAGACGCCCCAGGGGTCTACGAGCAGTACTTC.

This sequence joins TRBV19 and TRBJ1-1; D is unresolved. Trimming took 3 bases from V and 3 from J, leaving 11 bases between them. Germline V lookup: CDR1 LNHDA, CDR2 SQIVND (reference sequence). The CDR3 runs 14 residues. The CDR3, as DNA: TGTGCCAGTAGTATCCTCGGAGGGTACACTGAAGCTTTCTTT. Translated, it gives CASSILGGYTEAFF.

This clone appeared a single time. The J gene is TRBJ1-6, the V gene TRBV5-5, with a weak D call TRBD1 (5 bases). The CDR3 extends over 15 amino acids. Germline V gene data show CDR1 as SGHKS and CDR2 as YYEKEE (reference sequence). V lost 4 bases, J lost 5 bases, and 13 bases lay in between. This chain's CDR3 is CASSGRAPNNSPLHF. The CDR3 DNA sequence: TGTGCCAGCAGCGGCAGGGCACCCAATAATTCACCCCTCCACTTT.

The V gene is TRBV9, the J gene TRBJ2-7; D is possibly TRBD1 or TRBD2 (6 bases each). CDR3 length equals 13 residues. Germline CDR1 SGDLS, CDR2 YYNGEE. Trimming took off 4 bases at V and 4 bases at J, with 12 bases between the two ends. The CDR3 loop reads CASSPEGGYEQYF. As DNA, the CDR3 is TGTGCCAGCAGCCCCGAGGGGGGATACGAGCAGTACTTC.

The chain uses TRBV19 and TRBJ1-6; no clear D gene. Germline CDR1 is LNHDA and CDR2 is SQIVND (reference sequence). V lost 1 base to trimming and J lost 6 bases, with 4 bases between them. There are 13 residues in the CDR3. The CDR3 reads CASSIGGNSPLHF. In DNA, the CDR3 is TGTGCCAGTAGTATAGGGGGTAATTCACCCCTCCACTTT.